This section outlines one T cell receptor (beta chain) sequence together with its context. The antigen is undetermined. This record belongs to a study of cytomegalovirus exposure and HLA in healthy donors. Findings of the study overall: The Asian-associated ancestry cluster reportedly had fewer N-insertions than the 666-donor mean in a later analysis. As a later analysis showed, a missense DCLRE1C variant was linked to trimming of TCR beta V- and J-genes.

It was with 60 Vbeta and 13 Jbeta primers that the PCR ran. The protocol was immunoSEQ multiplex PCR, while the TCRdb copy is restricted to in-frame clones and leaves out a portion. Counted here are some 190,000 clones, 82% occurring once; the ten biggest clones make up over 1.5%. The germline CDR1 and CDR2 sequences are MDHEN and SYDVKM. CDR3 size: 16 residues. Trimming took 3 bases from V and 2 from J; bases not matched to a gene: 4. The receptor was isolated from a middle-aged man in good health and CMV-seronegative. The genes are TRBV28 and TRBJ2-3; 11 positions match TRBD2. Sample: PBMCs. The CDR3 reads CASSLSSGGPTDTQYF. The DNA for the CDR3 is TGTGCCAGCAGTTTGTCTAGCGGGGGGCCCACAGATACGCAGTATTTT.